This T cell receptor beta chain was identified during a study of a mutant IDH1 vaccine in newly diagnosed glioma. This clone is a singleton in its sample. Method: immunoSEQ multiplex PCR; TCRdb's copy keeps in-frame clones and lacks some. This repertoire shows approximately 52,000 clones, more than 60% found once; its top ten account for around 1.9%. Time point meaning: baseline, week 1 (first vaccination visit). Specified treatment: pre-vaccination baseline after standard-of-care therapy. New IDH1-mutant, ATRX-lost WHO grade 3 or 4 astrocytomas occurred in donors. This CDR3 contains 14 residues. V was clipped by 6 bases and J by 7 bases; unmatched bases: 7. Germline values: CDR1 SNHLY, CDR2 FYNNEI.

The source was PBMCs, collected from a glioma patient treated with radiotherapy, temozolomide or both. V is TRBV2 and J is TRBJ1-5; TRBD1 aligns across 9 bases. The source of this sequence is a woman in her thirties or forties with glioma. The CDR3 reads CASRWTGERQPQHF. CDR3 DNA sequence: TGTGCCAGCAGATGGACAGGGGAACGGCAGCCCCAGCATTTT. The whole variable domain, filled in from reference TRBV2 and TRBJ1-5, reads EPEVTQTPSHQVTQMGQEVILRCVPISNHLYFYWYRQILGQKVEFLVSFYNNEISEKSEIFDDQFSVERPDGSNFTLKIRSTKLEDSAMYFCASRWTGERQPQHFGDGTRLSIL.